This T cell receptor beta chain appears in the sequencing data of a study of blood T cell repertoires in COVID-19. Study overall: The samples span acute and convalescent COVID-19 from the United States, Italy and Spain.

In its sample, this clone was seen once. Those enrolled in Seattle joined during active infection and were followed longitudinally afterward. This CDR3 contains 16 residues. The V and J ends lost 5 bases and 4 bases, in that order; junction bases with no gene match: 9. Germline lookup yields CDR1 SGHDN and CDR2 FVKESK. Using immunoSEQ multiplex PCR, the repertoire was profiled, and TCRdb retains in-frame clones only, with some absent. The data show 150,000 to 200,000 clones, more than 75% seen once. Sequencing was carried out using peripheral blood. The TCR sequence derives from a person aged 70 to 79 with COVID-19, enrolled during active disease. The chain has TRBV14 and TRBJ2-5; 11 nucleotides agree with TRBD2. CDR3 coding DNA: TGTGCCAGCAGCTTGTCGGGACTAGCGGTGGGAGAGACCCAGTACTTC. As protein: CASSLSGLAVGETQYF.